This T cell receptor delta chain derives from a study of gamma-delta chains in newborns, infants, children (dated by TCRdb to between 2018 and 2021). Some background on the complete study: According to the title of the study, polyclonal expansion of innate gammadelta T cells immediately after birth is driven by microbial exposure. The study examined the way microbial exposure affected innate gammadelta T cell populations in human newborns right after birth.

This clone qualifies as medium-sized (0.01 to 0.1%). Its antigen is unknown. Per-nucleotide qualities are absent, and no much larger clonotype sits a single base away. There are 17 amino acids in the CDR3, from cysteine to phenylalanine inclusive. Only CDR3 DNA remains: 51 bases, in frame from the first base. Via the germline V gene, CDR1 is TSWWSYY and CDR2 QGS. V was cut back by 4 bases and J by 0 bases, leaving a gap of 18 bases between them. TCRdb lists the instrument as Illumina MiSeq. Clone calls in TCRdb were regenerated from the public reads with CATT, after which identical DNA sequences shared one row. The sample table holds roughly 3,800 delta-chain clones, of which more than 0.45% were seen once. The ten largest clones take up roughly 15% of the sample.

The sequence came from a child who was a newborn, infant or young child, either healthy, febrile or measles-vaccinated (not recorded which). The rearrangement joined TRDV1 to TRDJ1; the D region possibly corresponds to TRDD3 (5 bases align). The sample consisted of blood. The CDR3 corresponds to CALGGPLWRDYTDKLIF. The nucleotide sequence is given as TGTGCTCTTGGGGGCCCCCTTTGGAGGGATTACACCGATAAACTCATCTTT.